This entry describes one T cell receptor (beta chain). The antigen is not known. Germline V CDR1 and CDR2: SGHAT, FQNNGV. The CDR3 sequence is 15 residues long. Trimming took 0 bases from V and 0 from J, leaving 8 bases between them. For TCRbeta, the library was prepared with unique molecular identifiers. TCRdb independently ran MiXCR on the PCR reads; one entry per CDR3 protein. The sample has 600,000 or so distinct CDR3 sequences; roughly 23% are singletons. These data belong to a study of T-cell reconstitution after alpha-beta-depleted transplantation in children. General observations from the study: T-cell numbers and diversity, one year after transplant, stemmed largely from T cells that were newly produced. After transplant, at about two months, alpha-beta T cells were reportedly derived from several hundred expanded graft clones. Surviving thymic progenitors and recipient T cells were the source of high TCRbeta diversity at day 60 in some patients.

The V and J genes are TRBV11-2 and TRBJ1-2, with no clear D. Sequencing was performed on PBMCs, mostly from graft donor cells, taken 360 days after TCRalphabeta/CD19-depleted stem cell transplant. The TCR was taken from a boy in the first two years of life who had a stem cell transplant for acute myeloid leukemia, so the T cells may come from the graft donor. The CDR3 sequence is CASSLESESNYGYTF. The DNA of the CDR3 is TGTGCCAGCAGCTTAGAGTCAGAATCTAACTATGGCTACACCTTC.